Included here is one T cell receptor (beta chain) sequence, with context. Treatment indicated: randomized to nivolumab then ipilimumab (arm A) or the reverse (arm B). The data were produced by immunoSEQ multiplex PCR, yet TCRdb's version contains in-frame clones alone and is incomplete. Here the sample spans about 2,300 clones, under 15% being singletons. The source of the sample is a study of sequential checkpoint blockade in melanoma. About the research overall: First-line arms were nivolumab then ipilimumab, or the reverse, randomized 1:1. Roughly 20 patients had tumor biopsies before treatment and at week 13.

V lost 6 bases, J lost 4 bases, and 6 bases stayed unmatched. The CDR3 contains 15 residues. The V gene's germline CDR1 is MNHGY and CDR2 SAAAGT. The sample here was tumor tissue (inferred from file names), taken from a patient given nivolumab and ipilimumab in sequence. The V and J genes are TRBV6-8 and TRBJ1-6, with 7 bases fitting TRBD1. The origin of this receptor is a human donor with melanoma. CDR3 region: CASRGQNSYNSPLHF. The CDR3 DNA reads as TGTGCCAGCAGGGGACAGAACTCTTATAATTCACCCCTCCACTTT.